A single T cell receptor (beta chain) is shown here with its context. What it binds is unknown. These data belong to a study of somatic mutations in cytotoxic T cells in rheumatoid arthritis. The V end lost 5 bases, the J end lost 4 bases, and 9 bases lay between the germline ends. The CDR3 consists of 12 residues. The germline V gene encodes CDR1 MNHEY and CDR2 SMNVEV (reference sequence). General observations from the study: Comparison of CD8+ T-cell clonality between rheumatoid arthritis patients and age-matched healthy controls yielded no significant difference.

The table came from immunoSEQ multiplex PCR; TCRdb's copy has only in-frame clones and leaves some out. The sample contains 19,000 or so clones, more than 60% of which appear only once. The control group consisted of 15 to 20 healthy blood donors, whose median age was roughly 61 years (range roughly 20-80) and of whom 55% were female. Flow cytometry was used to check the purity of CD4+ and CD8+ cells, which had been isolated by positive magnetic bead selection. The sample comprised CD8+ T cells sorted from blood. The origin of this receptor is a woman aged 60-75 years in good health. The chain links TRBV27 to TRBJ2-7; D gene ambiguous. CDR3 sequence (DNA): TGTGCCAGCAGTCCCCCCGGATACGAGCAGTACTTC. Residues: CASSPPGYEQYF.